The 5 T cell receptor beta chains below come from one sample, sequenced in a study of post-analysis software for immune sequencing data. General study points: Five TRBV segments, including TRBV5-6, TRBV5-1 and TRBV20-1, were more frequent in patients than controls.

Included in the TCR beta cDNA libraries were unique molecular identifiers. TCRdb redid the calling of the PCR reads with MiXCR, one entry per CDR3 protein. The sample carries approximately 460,000 distinct CDR3 sequences, 45% recorded once. Their target antigens are unknown. Sequencing was performed on blood. The source is a girl aged 5-17 years with multiple sclerosis.

V and J are TRBV6-5 and TRBJ2-5, with no clear D. The CDR3 is 14 amino acids. Germline V lookup: CDR1 MNHEY, CDR2 SVGAGI. Trimming left V 6 bases short and J 5 bases short, with 16 bases between. As DNA, the CDR3 is TGTGCCAGCAGCACAGACACGCCAGTGGAGACCCAGTACTTC. It encodes CASSTDTPVETQYF.

J is TRBJ2-1 and V is TRBV28, with 7 bases aligning to TRBD2. CDR1 MDHEN and CDR2 SYDVKM come from the germline V gene. J lost 7 bases, V lost 3 bases, and 6 bases had no gene match. The CDR3 extends over 14 amino acids. Written as DNA, the CDR3 is TGTGCCAGCAGTTTTCCCTTGGGGGGGAATGAGCAGTTCTTC. Encoded protein: CASSFPLGGNEQFF. Full variable domain (outside the CDR3, taken from reference TRBV28 and TRBJ2-1): DVKVTQSSRYLVKRTGEKVFLECVQDMDHENMFWYRQDPGLGLRLIYFSYDVKMKEKGDIPEGYSVSREKKERFSLILESASTNQTSMYLCASSFPLGGNEQFFGPGTRLTVL.

This clonotype was seen a handful of times. The CDR3 nucleotides read TGTGCCAGCAGCCCCAGGACAGCAAATTACTACGAGCAGTACTTC. Its protein product is CASSPRTANYYEQYF. The V gene is TRBV9, the J gene TRBJ2-7; D may be TRBD1 (6 bases). Between the trimmed V and J ends, which lost 4 bases and 3 bases, there was a span of 17 bases. Germline CDR1 reads SGDLS; CDR2 reads YYNGEE. This CDR3 is built from 15 residues.

This clonotype was detected only once. The chain joins TRBV7-3 to TRBJ2-3, with no clear D. Germline V CDR1 and CDR2: SGHTA, FQGTGA. This CDR3 comprises 15 residues. Trimming took 5 bases from V and 2 from J, leaving 14 bases between them. The CDR3 nucleotides are TGTGCCAGCAGCCGTTCAGTTACAGCCACAGATACGCAGTATTTT. Protein product: CASSRSVTATDTQYF.

The V gene is TRBV27, the J gene TRBJ2-1; D call uncertain. The V gene lost 3 bases and the J gene lost 3 bases, with 6 bases spanning the gap. Per germline, CDR1 MNHEY and CDR2 SMNVEV (reference sequence). The CDR3 totals 13 residues. CDR3 amino acids: CASSFASYNEQFF. In DNA, the CDR3 is TGTGCCAGCAGTTTTGCTAGCTACAATGAGCAGTTCTTC.